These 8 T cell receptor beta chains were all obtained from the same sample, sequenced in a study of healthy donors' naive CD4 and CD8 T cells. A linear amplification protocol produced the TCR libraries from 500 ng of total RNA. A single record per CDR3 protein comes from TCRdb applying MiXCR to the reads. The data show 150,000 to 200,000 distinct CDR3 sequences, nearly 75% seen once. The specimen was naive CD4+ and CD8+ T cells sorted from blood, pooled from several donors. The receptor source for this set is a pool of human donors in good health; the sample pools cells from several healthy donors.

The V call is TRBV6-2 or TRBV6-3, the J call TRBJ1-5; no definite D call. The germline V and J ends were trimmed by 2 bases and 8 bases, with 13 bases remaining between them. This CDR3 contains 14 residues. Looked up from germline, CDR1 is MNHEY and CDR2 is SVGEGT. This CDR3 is CASSYRVLREPQHF. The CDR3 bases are TGTGCCAGCAGTTACAGGGTGTTGCGGGAGCCCCAGCATTTT.

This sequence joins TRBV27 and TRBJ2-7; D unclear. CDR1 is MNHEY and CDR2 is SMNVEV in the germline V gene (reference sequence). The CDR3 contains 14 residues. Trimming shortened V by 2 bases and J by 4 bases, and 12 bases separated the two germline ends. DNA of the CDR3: TGTGCCAGCAGTTTAACCCCTGGGCCATACGAGCAGTACTTC. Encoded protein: CASSLTPGPYEQYF.

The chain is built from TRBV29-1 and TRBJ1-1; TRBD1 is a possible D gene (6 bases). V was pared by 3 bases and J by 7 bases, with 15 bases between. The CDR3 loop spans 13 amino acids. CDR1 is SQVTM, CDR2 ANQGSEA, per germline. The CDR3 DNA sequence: TGCAGCGTTGACTATCAGGGGTCCTATGAAGCTTTCTTT. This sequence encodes CSVDYQGSYEAFF.

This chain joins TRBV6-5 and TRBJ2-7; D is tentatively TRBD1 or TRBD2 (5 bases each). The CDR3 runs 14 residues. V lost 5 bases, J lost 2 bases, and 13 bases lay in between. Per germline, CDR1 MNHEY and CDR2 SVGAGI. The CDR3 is CASSLRDGAYEQYF. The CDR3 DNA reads TGTGCCAGCAGTCTCCGGGACGGTGCCTACGAGCAGTACTTC.

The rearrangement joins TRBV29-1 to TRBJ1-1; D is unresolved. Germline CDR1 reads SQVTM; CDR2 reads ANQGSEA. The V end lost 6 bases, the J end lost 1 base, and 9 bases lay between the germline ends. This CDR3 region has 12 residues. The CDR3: CSVLRPNTEAFF. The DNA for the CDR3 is TGCAGCGTCCTCCGGCCGAACACTGAAGCTTTCTTT.

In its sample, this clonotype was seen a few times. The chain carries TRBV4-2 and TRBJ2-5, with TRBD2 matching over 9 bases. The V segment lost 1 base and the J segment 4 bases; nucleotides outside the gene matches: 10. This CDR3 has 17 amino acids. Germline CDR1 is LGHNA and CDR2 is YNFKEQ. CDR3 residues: CASSQGPAGGPGETQYF. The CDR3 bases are TGTGCCAGCAGCCAAGGCCCAGCGGGAGGCCCAGGAGAGACCCAGTACTTC.

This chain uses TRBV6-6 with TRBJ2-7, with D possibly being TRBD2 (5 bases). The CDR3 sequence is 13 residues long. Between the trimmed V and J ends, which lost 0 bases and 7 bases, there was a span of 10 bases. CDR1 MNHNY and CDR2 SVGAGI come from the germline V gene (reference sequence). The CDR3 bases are TGTGCCAGCAGTTACTCGAACGACTATGAGCAGTACGTC. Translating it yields CASSYSNDYEQYV.

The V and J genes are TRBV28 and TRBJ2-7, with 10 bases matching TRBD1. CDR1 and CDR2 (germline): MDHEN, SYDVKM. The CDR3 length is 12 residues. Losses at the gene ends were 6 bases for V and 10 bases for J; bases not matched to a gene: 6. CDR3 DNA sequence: TGTGCCAGCAGCCGGGGGACAGGGGAACAGTACTTC. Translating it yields CASSRGTGEQYF.